This T cell receptor (beta chain) appears in the sequencing data of a study of sequential checkpoint blockade in melanoma. As for the study in general: Both treatment sequences were followed by maintenance nivolumab. TCRβ was sequenced from DNA of 91 pretreatment tumors. General observations from the study: T-cell fraction and clonality followed PD-L1 and CD8+ counts, not mutational load.

This clone appeared once. What it binds is not known. Documented treatment: randomized to nivolumab then ipilimumab (arm A) or the reverse (arm B). No patient had prior DNA-damaging chemotherapy. Produced via immunoSEQ multiplex PCR; TCRdb's table is partial and in-frame only. Of about 6,800 clones listed, roughly 27% are singletons. The V end lost 7 bases, the J end lost 3 bases, and 15 bases lay between the germline ends. This CDR3 is 14 amino acids long. From germline, CDR1 is LNHDA and CDR2 SQIVND (reference sequence). This TCR came from a human donor with melanoma. The starting material was tumor tissue (inferred from file names), obtained from a patient given nivolumab and ipilimumab in sequence. The rearrangement uses TRBV19 and TRBJ1-2, with a tentative D call TRBD1 (5 bases). The CDR3 DNA follows: TGTGCCAGTACCCTTCTGGGGGGTCACTATGGCTACACCTTC. Protein product: CASTLLGGHYGYTF. The complete variable domain, with remaining parts taken from reference TRBV19 and TRBJ1-2, reads DGGITQSPKYLFRKEGQNVTLSCEQNLNHDAMYWYRQDPGQGLRLIYYSQIVNDFQKGDIAEGYSVSREKKESFPLTVTSAQKNPTAFYLCASTLLGGHYGYTFGSGTRLTVV.